This TCR beta chain appears in the sequencing data of a study of read filtering for tumor transcriptome and immune sequencing. V shed 4 bases and J shed 0 bases, with 11 bases lying between them. CDR1 is SGHAT, CDR2 FQNNGV, per germline. The CDR3 runs to 15 residues. From roughly 390 ng of RNA, a library with molecular barcoded alpha/delta and beta/gamma adaptors was made. TCRdb fed the reads into MiXCR, producing one record per CDR3 protein. The data show 85,000 or so distinct CDR3 sequences, approximately 13% seen once. The chain employs TRBV11-2 and TRBJ2-3; a weak D match, TRBD1 (5 bases). Material: a population of CD138-negative cells sorted from bone marrow. This receptor was obtained from a donor at least 40 years old with multiple myeloma. The CDR3 protein is CASSSDIGSTDTQYF. CDR3 DNA: TGTGCCAGCAGCTCGGACATCGGTAGCACAGATACGCAGTATTTT.